One sample yielded the 30 T cell receptor beta chains listed below, sequenced in a study of blood T cells in healthy people across ages. The second PCR ran about 6 to 11 cycles with a sample-barcoded 5' primer and J-beta primers. TCRdb used MiXCR to reprocess the 5' RACE reads, holding one entry per CDR3 protein. Here the sample spans roughly 900,000 distinct CDR3 sequences, around 49% being singletons. The specimen was blood. These receptors originate from a man under 40 in good health.

The V call is TRBV7-8, the J call TRBJ1-4; D might be TRBD1 (6 bases). Trimming removed 5 bases from V and 8 bases from J, with 18 bases in between. The CDR3 loop spans 15 amino acids. Germline V gene data show CDR1 as SGHVS and CDR2 as FQNEAQ. CDR3 in amino acids: CASSLLRKGGEKLFF. The CDR3, as DNA: TGTGCCAGCAGCCTACTTCGGAAAGGGGGGGAAAAACTGTTTTTT.

Remarks on this clonotype: A much larger clone differs by one base, so this may be a read error. This sequence joins TRBV7-2 and TRBJ2-3, with 8 bases matching TRBD2. Germline V lookup: CDR1 SGHTA, CDR2 FQGNSA. The CDR3 contains 14 residues. Germline trimming cut 7 bases from V and 1 base from J; bases unmatched to any gene: 4. Here the CDR3 DNA reads TGTGCCAGCACCCAAGCGGGGGGCACAGATACGCAGTATTTT. This sequence encodes CASTQAGGTDTQYF. Looking up the rest from reference TRBV7-2 and TRBJ2-3 gives the full variable domain: GAGVSQSPSNKVTEKGKDVELRCDPISGHTALYWYRQSLGQGLEFLIYFQGNSAPDKSGLPSDRFSAERTGGSVSTLTIQRTQQEDSAVYLCASTQAGGTDTQYFGPGTRLTVL.

This clonotype was detected once. V is TRBV6-1 and J is TRBJ2-3, with 9 nucleotides matching TRBD2. The CDR3 runs 17 residues. In germline, CDR1 is MNHNS, CDR2 SASEGT. The V segment lost 4 bases and the J segment 0 bases; nucleotides outside the gene matches: 8. Here the CDR3 DNA reads TGTGCCAGCAGTGGACGCGCGGGGGGGCTGAGCACAGATACGCAGTATTTT. Translating gives CASSGRAGGLSTDTQYF.

The rearrangement uses TRBV20-1 and TRBJ2-7; D ambiguous. Germline V gene data show CDR1 as DFQATT and CDR2 as SNEGSKA (reference sequence). The CDR3 spans 16 residues. The V end was cut by 4 bases, the J end by 3 bases, with 22 bases between. The CDR3 is CSAIRMGTATLYEQYF. CDR3 DNA: TGCAGTGCTATTCGCATGGGAACAGCGACCCTCTACGAGCAGTACTTC.

The chain has TRBV7-9 and TRBJ2-7; 12 bases agree with TRBD2. CDR3 length: 16 residues. Unmatched junction bases numbered 5, after V lost 2 bases and J lost 3 bases. Germline loops: CDR1 SEHNR, CDR2 FQNEAQ (reference sequence). As DNA, the CDR3 is TGTGCCAGCAGCTTACGACTAGCGGGGGAGAGCTACGAGCAGTACTTC. This gives the protein CASSLRLAGESYEQYF.

The chain recombines TRBV6-2 or TRBV6-3 with TRBJ2-1, with D hard to call. This CDR3 has 14 amino acids. The V and J ends lost 10 bases and 1 base respectively, with 14 bases between them. The V gene's germline CDR1 is MNHEY and CDR2 SVGEGT. In nucleotides, the CDR3 is TGTGCCATTTCACTGGGGTTTTCCTACAATGAGCAGTTCTTC. This translates into CAISLGFSYNEQFF.

Note on this clonotype: An end of the junction does not agree with germline; a read error may underlie this. The chain has TRBV20-1 and TRBJ1-2; tentative D call: TRBD1 (5 bases). The CDR3 runs to 14 residues. CDR1 is DFQATT, CDR2 SNEGSKA, per germline (reference sequence). CDR3 nucleotide sequence: TGCAGTACTAGATATGGGGGGGTAAACTATGGCTACACCTTC. Protein product: CSTRYGGVNYGYTF.

This clonotype was counted between two and nine times. The V and J genes are TRBV4-1 and TRBJ2-5; no reliable D call. CDR1 and CDR2 from the germline V gene are MGHRA and YSYEKL. This CDR3 has 15 residues. Trimming cost V 0 bases and J 5 bases, with 13 bases left between them. CDR3 sequence reads: CASSQDPSMLETQYF. For the CDR3, the DNA is TGCGCCAGCAGCCAAGATCCGTCAATGTTGGAGACCCAGTACTTC.

This clonotype was observed a handful of times. V and J are TRBV2 and TRBJ2-7; possibly TRBD1 for D (6 bases). V was clipped by 5 bases and J by 2 bases, with 13 bases between them. Germline V lookup: CDR1 SNHLY, CDR2 FYNNEI. CDR3 size: 14 residues. DNA for the CDR3: TGTGCCAGCAGTTCGACAGGTCTTACCTACGAGCAGTACTTC. Translating it yields CASSSTGLTYEQYF.

This clonotype was picked up one time. The rearrangement links TRBV4-3 to TRBJ2-7, with 10 bases lining up with TRBD2. The CDR3 has 12 amino acids. CDR1 and CDR2 (germline): LGHNA, YSLEER. The CDR3: CGATSGSYEQYF. CDR3 DNA: TGCGGAGCGACTAGCGGGTCCTACGAGCAGTACTTC.

The sample holds many counts of this clonotype. The J gene is TRBJ2-5, the V gene TRBV6-5, with D hard to call. V was clipped by 2 bases and J by 0 bases, with 7 bases between them. Germline CDR1 and CDR2: MNHEY and SVGAGI. This CDR3 contains 14 residues. The CDR3 nucleotides are TGTGCCAGCAGTTACAATCTGTACCAAGAGACCCAGTACTTC. This sequence encodes CASSYNLYQETQYF.

The rearrangement joins TRBV10-3 to TRBJ1-1; 8 positions agree with TRBD1. The CDR3 extends over 16 amino acids. The V segment lost 2 bases and the J segment 4 bases; nucleotides outside the gene matches: 9. Germline V gene sequence: CDR1 ENHRY, CDR2 SYGVKD. The DNA of the CDR3 is TGTGCCATCAGTGAGCCTAGACAGGGGCTCGGCACTGAAGCTTTCTTT. This codes for CAISEPRQGLGTEAFF.

The chain has TRBV28 and TRBJ2-3; D perhaps matches TRBD1 (5 bases). V was cut by 4 bases and J by 2 bases, with 13 bases left in between. The CDR3 totals 15 residues. From germline, CDR1 is MDHEN and CDR2 SYDVKM. This CDR3 is CASSWTSRPTDTQYF. In DNA, the CDR3 is TGTGCCAGCAGTTGGACATCAAGGCCCACAGATACGCAGTATTTT.

This clonotype was picked up a small number of times. The chain is built from TRBV25-1 and TRBJ2-5; D uncertain. The CDR3 consists of 14 residues. Germline V gives CDR1 MGHDK, CDR2 SYGVNS. Trimming pared 3 bases from V and 11 bases from J, leaving 19 bases between. The CDR3 bases are TGTGCCAGCAGTGATCTCCGAGAAGGGAAGGAGCAGTACTTC. This encodes CASSDLREGKEQYF.

The chain joins TRBV2 to TRBJ2-3; D is perhaps TRBD2 (6 bases). Trimming removed 2 bases at V and 2 bases at J, with 11 bases between. Germline V gives CDR1 SNHLY, CDR2 FYNNEI. CDR3 length: 15 residues. CDR3 amino acids: CASSEQGGITDTQYF. In nucleotides, the CDR3 is TGTGCCAGCAGTGAACAGGGAGGAATCACAGATACGCAGTATTTT.

This clonotype was seen more than once but under ten times. V is TRBV2 and J is TRBJ1-2, with D maybe TRBD1 (6 bases). The CDR3 covers 14 residues. Looked up from germline, CDR1 is SNHLY and CDR2 is FYNNEI. Trimming stripped 2 bases from V and 0 bases from J, with 7 bases between. CDR3 in amino acids: CASSEQGPNYGYTF. The CDR3 DNA is TGTGCCAGCAGTGAACAGGGGCCTAACTATGGCTACACCTTC. Full variable domain (outside the CDR3, taken from reference TRBV2 and TRBJ1-2): EPEVTQTPSHQVTQMGQEVILRCVPISNHLYFYWYRQILGQKVEFLVSFYNNEISEKSEIFDDQFSVERPDGSNFTLKIRSTKLEDSAMYFCASSEQGPNYGYTFGSGTRLTVV.

This clonotype was seen at least ten times. This may arise from a read error, as a much more abundant clone is one base away. The DNA of the CDR3 is TGTGCTAGTGGTTTGGCCGGGAATGAGCAGTACTTC. Amino acid sequence: CASGLAGNEQYF. The chain employs TRBV12-5 and TRBJ2-5; maybe TRBD2 (5 bases). V shed 1 base and J shed 11 bases, with 11 bases lying between them. The CDR3 runs 12 residues. The germline V gene encodes CDR1 LGHNT and CDR2 FRNRAP.

DNA of the CDR3: TGTGCCAGCAGCCGAGGACATCGATATATGAACACTGAAGCTTTCTTT. Amino acid sequence: CASSRGHRYMNTEAFF. The chain uses TRBV7-2 and TRBJ1-1; weak D call: TRBD1 (5 bases). Trimming shortened V by 5 bases and J by 0 bases, and 16 bases separated the two germline ends. In germline, CDR1 is SGHTA, CDR2 FQGNSA. There are 16 residues in the CDR3.

The chain has TRBV29-1 and TRBJ2-3, with 10 bases fitting TRBD2. V gave up 6 bases and J gave up 1 base; unmatched junction bases: 4. CDR1 is SQVTM, CDR2 ANQGSEA, per germline. The CDR3 loop spans 14 amino acids. The CDR3 bases are TGCAGCGTGTCCGGGACTAGCGGCACAGATACGCAGTATTTT. It specifies CSVSGTSGTDTQYF.

The chain links TRBV12-3 or TRBV12-4 to TRBJ2-1; D might be TRBD1 (6 bases). This CDR3 has 15 residues. The ends were cut back, 2 bases at V and 8 bases at J, with 16 bases in the middle. Written as DNA, the CDR3 is TGTGCCAGCAGTTTAAGGGACAACGACCACGATGAGCAGTTCTTC. Translated: CASSLRDNDHDEQFF.

There are a few counts of this clonotype. J is TRBJ1-6 and V is TRBV6-5; weak D call: TRBD1 (6 bases). The CDR3 contains 15 residues. Germline V gene lookup returns CDR1 MNHEY and CDR2 SVGAGI. Trimming took off 8 bases at V and 7 bases at J, with 18 bases between the two ends. As DNA, the CDR3 is TGTGCCAGCCGTCCCGGCGGGGGGCTAAATTCACCCCTCCACTTT. It yields the protein CASRPGGGLNSPLHF.

The chain is built from TRBV6-2 or TRBV6-3 and TRBJ2-1, with a weak D call TRBD2 (6 bases). From germline, CDR1 is MNHEY and CDR2 SVGEGT. The germline V and J ends were trimmed by 1 base and 4 bases, with 17 bases remaining between them. The CDR3 runs to 17 residues. The CDR3: CASSYLPTSGLYNEQFF. For the CDR3, the DNA is TGTGCCAGCAGTTACTTGCCGACCAGCGGGCTATACAATGAGCAGTTCTTC.

V is TRBV7-9 and J is TRBJ2-7; perhaps TRBD1 as D (6 bases). The ends were cut back, 5 bases at V and 0 bases at J, with 14 bases in the middle. The CDR3 length is 15 residues. Looked up from germline, CDR1 is SEHNR and CDR2 is FQNEAQ (reference sequence). Here the CDR3 DNA reads TGTGCCAGCAGCGATGGGACACTACCCTCCTACGAGCAGTACTTC. As protein: CASSDGTLPSYEQYF. The full variable domain, completed using reference TRBV7-9 and TRBJ2-7, is DTGVSQNPRHKITKRGQNVTFRCDPISEHNRLYWYRQTLGQGPEFLTYFQNEAQLEKSRLLSDRFSAERPKGSFSTLEIQRTEQGDSAMYLCASSDGTLPSYEQYFGPGTRLTVT.

The rearrangement links TRBV5-1 to TRBJ2-1; TRBD2 aligns across 10 bases. Matching the DNA end better, TRBJ2-7 makes the J call doubtful. The CDR3 has 15 amino acids. Germline values: CDR1 SGHRS, CDR2 YFSETQ. The CDR3 DNA sequence: TGCGCCGGCTCTATAGCGGGGGGCCGGAACAATGAGCAGTACTTC. Translation gives CAGSIAGGRNNEQYF.

The chain uses TRBV7-2 and TRBJ1-4; D call uncertain. This CDR3 spans 15 amino acids. In germline, CDR1 is SGHTA, CDR2 FQGNSA. The ends were cut back, 3 bases at V and 0 bases at J, with 8 bases in the middle. The chain's CDR3 is CASSFVHATNEKLFF. The CDR3 DNA sequence: TGTGCCAGCAGCTTTGTGCATGCAACTAATGAAAAACTGTTTTTT. The full variable domain, with the rest looked up from reference TRBV7-2 and TRBJ1-4, is GAGVSQSPSNKVTEKGKDVELRCDPISGHTALYWYRQSLGQGLEFLIYFQGNSAPDKSGLPSDRFSAERTGGSVSTLTIQRTQQEDSAVYLCASSFVHATNEKLFFGSGTQLSVL.

V usage is TRBV2 and J usage is TRBJ1-1, with TRBD1 matching 10 bases. Trimming took 3 bases from V and 10 from J; bases not matched to a gene: 8. The CDR3 runs 14 residues. Germline V gene lookup returns CDR1 SNHLY and CDR2 FYNNEI. The CDR3 DNA reads TGTGCCAGCAGTGATGGTGACAGGGGGCGTTTAGCTTTCTTT. This translates into CASSDGDRGRLAFF. The full variable domain, rest sourced from reference TRBV2 and TRBJ1-1, is EPEVTQTPSHQVTQMGQEVILRCVPISNHLYFYWYRQILGQKVEFLVSFYNNEISEKSEIFDDQFSVERPDGSNFTLKIRSTKLEDSAMYFCASSDGDRGRLAFFGQGTRLTVV.

The chain couples TRBV20-1 to TRBJ1-5; 9 nucleotides match TRBD1. V gave up 0 bases and J gave up 0 bases; unmatched junction bases: 9. The CDR3 has 18 residues. Germline CDR1 and CDR2: DFQATT and SNEGSKA (reference sequence). The CDR3 sequence: CSARDSGTGSNSNQPQHF. The CDR3 region has the DNA TGCAGTGCTAGAGATTCCGGGACAGGGAGCAATAGCAATCAGCCCCAGCATTTT.

The chain uses TRBV3-1 and TRBJ1-5; TRBD1 agrees at 9 bases. The germline CDR1 and CDR2 sequences are LGHDT and YNNKEL (reference sequence). The ends lost 3 bases at V and 5 bases at J; junction bases unmatched: 11. The CDR3 spans 17 residues. The CDR3: CASSQAGTGGLHQPQHF. CDR3 DNA sequence: TGTGCCAGCAGCCAGGCGGGAACAGGGGGCCTTCATCAGCCCCAGCATTTT.

The chain couples TRBV20-1 to TRBJ1-2; a possible D gene is TRBD1 (6 bases). Germline CDR1 reads DFQATT; CDR2 reads SNEGSKA (reference sequence). This CDR3 has 15 amino acids. Trimming pared 0 bases from V and 4 bases from J, leaving 15 bases between. Written as DNA, the CDR3 is TGCAGTGCTAGAGACCAGGGACAAACTTCCTATGGCTACACCTTC. Translated, it gives CSARDQGQTSYGYTF.

This clonotype was seen a handful of times. V is TRBV7-9 and J is TRBJ1-4, with TRBD1 matching 10 bases. The CDR3 loop spans 17 amino acids. Germline loops: CDR1 SEHNR, CDR2 FQNEAQ (reference sequence). The J segment lost 7 bases and the V segment lost 2 bases, leaving 10 bases of the junction unmatched. The CDR3 is CASSLRGQGDGVEKLFF. In DNA form, the CDR3 reads TGTGCCAGCAGCTTACGAGGACAGGGGGACGGAGTTGAAAAACTGTTTTTT.